This section outlines one T cell receptor beta chain sequence together with its context. This sample is drawn from a study of PD-1 and CTLA-4 blockade in melanoma. Some clones are missing from TCRdb's copy, which holds only in-frame ones; the method was immunoSEQ multiplex PCR. This table has tens of thousands of clones, around 90% appearing once. The CDR3 runs to 13 residues. The germline CDR1 and CDR2 sequences are MNHEY and SMNVEV (reference sequence). The germline V and J ends were trimmed by 4 bases and 3 bases, with 7 bases remaining between them. The J gene is TRBJ2-1, the V gene TRBV27; the D is unclear. Specimen: CD8+ T cells from peripheral blood, collected from a patient given anti-PD-1 treatment. This TCR was recovered from a human donor with melanoma. CDR3 residues: CASSSGGYNEQFF. CDR3 DNA: TGTGCCAGCAGTTCGGGCGGCTACAATGAGCAGTTCTTC.